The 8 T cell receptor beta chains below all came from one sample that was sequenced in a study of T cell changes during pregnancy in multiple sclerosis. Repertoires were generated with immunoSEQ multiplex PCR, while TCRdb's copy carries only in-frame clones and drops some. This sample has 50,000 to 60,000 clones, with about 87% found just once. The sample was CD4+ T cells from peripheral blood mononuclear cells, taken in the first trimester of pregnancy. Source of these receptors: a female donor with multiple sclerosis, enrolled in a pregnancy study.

CDR3 sequence (DNA): TGTGCCAGTAGACCGAGCTCCTATAATTCACCCCTCCACTTT. Its translation is CASRPSSYNSPLHF. The V call is TRBV19, the J call TRBJ1-6; the D is unclear. Germline assignment: CDR1 LNHDA and CDR2 SQIVND (reference sequence). Trimming cost V 6 bases and J 0 bases, with 6 bases left between them. The CDR3 loop spans 14 amino acids.

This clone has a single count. CDR3: CACASGFSYNEQFF. CDR3 DNA sequence: TGTGCCTGTGCTAGCGGGTTTTCCTACAATGAGCAGTTCTTC. This chain uses TRBV6-1 with TRBJ2-1; 8 bases fit TRBD2. This CDR3 is 14 amino acids long. V gave up 11 bases and J gave up 1 base; unmatched junction bases: 7. Per the germline V gene, CDR1 is MNHNS and CDR2 is SASEGT.

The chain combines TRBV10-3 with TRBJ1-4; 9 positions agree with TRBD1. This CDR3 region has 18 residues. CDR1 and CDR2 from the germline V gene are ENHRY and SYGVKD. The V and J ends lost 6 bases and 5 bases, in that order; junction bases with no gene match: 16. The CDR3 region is CAIRQTGTGRLVNEKLFF. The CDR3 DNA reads TGTGCCATCAGGCAAACCGGGACAGGGAGGTTAGTAAATGAAAAACTGTTTTTT.

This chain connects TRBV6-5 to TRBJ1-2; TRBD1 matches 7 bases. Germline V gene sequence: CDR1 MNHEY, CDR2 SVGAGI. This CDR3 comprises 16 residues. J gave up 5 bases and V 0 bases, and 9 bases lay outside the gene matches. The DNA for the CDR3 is TGTGCCAGCAGTTACTCCCAGGGCGCAGGGGGGTATGGCTACACCTTC. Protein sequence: CASSYSQGAGGYGYTF.

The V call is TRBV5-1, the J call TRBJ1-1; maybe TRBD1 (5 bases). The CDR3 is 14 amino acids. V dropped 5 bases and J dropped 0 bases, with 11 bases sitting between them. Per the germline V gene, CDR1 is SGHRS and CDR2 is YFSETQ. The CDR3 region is CASSPGGVNTEAFF. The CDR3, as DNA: TGCGCCAGCAGTCCCGGGGGAGTGAACACTGAAGCTTTCTTT.

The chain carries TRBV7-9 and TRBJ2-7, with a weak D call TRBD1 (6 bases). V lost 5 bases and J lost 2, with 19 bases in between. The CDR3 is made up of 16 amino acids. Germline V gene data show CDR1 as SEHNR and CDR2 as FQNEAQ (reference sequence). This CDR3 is CASSRTGGGGPYEQYF. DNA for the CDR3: TGTGCCAGCAGCCGGACTGGGGGCGGAGGCCCCTACGAGCAGTACTTC.

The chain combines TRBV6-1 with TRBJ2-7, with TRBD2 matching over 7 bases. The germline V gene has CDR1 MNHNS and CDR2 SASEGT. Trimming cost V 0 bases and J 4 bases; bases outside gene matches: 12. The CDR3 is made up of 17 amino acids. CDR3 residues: CASSEAGVWAGEYEQYF. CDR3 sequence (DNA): TGTGCCAGCAGTGAAGCAGGAGTGTGGGCGGGAGAGTACGAGCAGTACTTC.

CDR3 residues: CASSLAPGKNSPLHF. In DNA, the CDR3 is TGTGCCAGCAGCTTAGCCCCGGGGAAGAATTCACCCCTCCACTTT. The V and J genes are TRBV7-2 and TRBJ1-6; D gene ambiguous. Germline V gene lookup returns CDR1 SGHTA and CDR2 FQGNSA. The CDR3 totals 15 residues. Between the trimmed V and J ends, which lost 0 bases and 7 bases, there was a span of 10 bases.